These 14 T cell receptor beta chains originate from one sample sequenced in a study of shared clonotypes between healthy human individuals. Profiled with immunoSEQ multiplex PCR; TCRdb holds only in-frame clones, not every one. The data hold 2 million to 2.5 million clones, with 90% to 95% observed a single time. Material: naive CD4+ T cells sorted from blood. Subset: CD45RA+ positively selected. The receptors originated from a man aged 18 to 30 in good health.

V is TRBV10-1 and J is TRBJ2-2; possible D gene TRBD2, 7 bases. The V and J ends lost 4 bases and 7 bases respectively, with 13 bases between them. Germline loops: CDR1 WNHNN, CDR2 SYGVQD (reference sequence). The CDR3 contains 14 residues. The CDR3 loop is CASSVSGGDGELFF. The CDR3 DNA follows: TGCGCCAGCAGTGTATCGGGGGGCGACGGGGAGCTGTTTTTT.

V and J are TRBV4-1 and TRBJ1-5; TRBD1 matches 11 bases. With 4 bases clipped from V and 12 bases from J, the junction kept 20 bases outside the gene matches. CDR3 length equals 18 residues. Germline CDR1 reads MGHRA; CDR2 reads YSYEKL. The CDR3 reads CASSRDSPGTGGLGLQHF. The CDR3 DNA follows: TGCGCCAGCAGCCGCGACAGTCCCGGGACAGGGGGGCTGGGCCTCCAGCATTTT.

CDR3 DNA sequence: TGTGCCAGCAGCTGGACAGGGGGCCTAACCGGGGAGCTGTTTTTT. As protein: CASSWTGGLTGELFF. The chain uses TRBV6-4 and TRBJ2-2; TRBD1 matches 11 bases. Trimming removed 6 bases from V and 5 bases from J; junction bases left unmatched: 5. CDR1 and CDR2 from the germline V gene are MRHNA and SNTAGT. The CDR3 length is 15 residues.

The CDR3 spells CASSITGLQETQYF. The CDR3 coding sequence is TGTGCCAGTAGTATAACCGGGCTCCAAGAGACCCAGTACTTC. V and J are TRBV19 and TRBJ2-5; D call uncertain. There are 14 residues in the CDR3. The ends were cut back, 2 bases at V and 1 base at J, with 8 bases in the middle. Germline V gives CDR1 LNHDA, CDR2 SQIVND (reference sequence).

The genes are TRBV11-1 and TRBJ1-4; D unclear. Germline V gene sequence: CDR1 SGHAT, CDR2 FQDESV (reference sequence). V shed 2 bases and J shed 0 bases, with 7 bases lying between them. CDR3 size: 15 residues. As DNA, the CDR3 is TGTGCCAGCAGCTTACTCGGTGCAACTAATGAAAAACTGTTTTTT. This translates into CASSLLGATNEKLFF.

In its sample, this clone was seen once. The chain has TRBV4-1 and TRBJ2-1; TRBD2 agrees at 14 bases. With 2 bases clipped from V and 1 base from J, the junction kept 10 bases outside the gene matches. Germline V lookup: CDR1 MGHRA, CDR2 YSYEKL. The CDR3 has 20 residues. CDR3 sequence (DNA): TGCGCCAGCAGCCAAATGGGGGGACTAGCGGGAGTCTCATCCTACAATGAGCAGTTCTTC. It specifies CASSQMGGLAGVSSYNEQFF.

The chain combines TRBV29-1 with TRBJ1-1; 7 bases are shared with TRBD1. The CDR3 consists of 14 residues. V shed 6 bases, J shed 3 bases, and the junction held 10 bases outside the gene matches. Germline assignment: CDR1 SQVTM and CDR2 ANQGSEA. CDR3 in amino acids: CSVITGDGYTEAFF. The CDR3 DNA sequence: TGCAGCGTGATAACAGGGGATGGCTACACTGAAGCTTTCTTT.

This clone occurred once. The V gene is TRBV6-1, the J gene TRBJ2-5, with D perhaps matching TRBD2 (5 bases). Per germline, CDR1 MNHNS and CDR2 SASEGT. The CDR3 has 17 amino acids. V was shortened by 4 bases and J by 5 bases, with 23 bases between the two germline ends. The CDR3 DNA follows: TGTGCCAGCAGTGTGTGGGCGAGGGCTAGCATCTTGGAGACCCAGTACTTC. As protein: CASSVWARASILETQYF.

This chain joins TRBV11-2 and TRBJ1-4; D is unresolved. The CDR3 is 14 residues long. Germline V gene sequence: CDR1 SGHAT, CDR2 FQNNGV. Trimming shortened V by 1 base and J by 4 bases, and 7 bases separated the two germline ends. The CDR3 reads CASSLARFNEKLFF. The CDR3 DNA is TGTGCCAGCAGCTTAGCACGGTTTAATGAAAAACTGTTTTTT.

This chain uses TRBV6-1 with TRBJ1-5; 9 bases are shared with TRBD1. CDR3 length: 14 residues. Germline CDR1 is MNHNS and CDR2 is SASEGT. V was clipped by 9 bases and J by 6 bases; unmatched bases: 9. For the CDR3, the DNA is TGTGCCAGTAAAGGGACAGGGAATAGTCAGCCCCAGCATTTT. Encoded protein: CASKGTGNSQPQHF.

The chain couples TRBV7-9 to TRBJ2-7; 9 bases line up with TRBD2. J lost 0 bases, V lost 2 bases, and 8 bases had no gene match. From germline, CDR1 is SEHNR and CDR2 FQNEAQ (reference sequence). The CDR3 length is 17 residues. Written as DNA, the CDR3 is TGTGCCAGCAGCTTACGTCCTAGCGGGACGAGCTCCTACGAGCAGTACTTC. This translates into CASSLRPSGTSSYEQYF.

With regard to this clone: The same CDR3 arises from other DNA sequences in this sample as well. The chain recombines TRBV6-1 with TRBJ2-3; 8 bases map to TRBD2. Unmatched junction bases numbered 2, after V lost 9 bases and J lost 0 bases. The CDR3 runs to 13 residues. Per germline, CDR1 MNHNS and CDR2 SASEGT. In nucleotides, the CDR3 is TGTGCCAGTTCTAGCGGGAGCACAGATACGCAGTATTTT. Amino acid sequence: CASSSGSTDTQYF.

The rearrangement links TRBV30 to TRBJ1-1; D may be TRBD1 (6 bases). V was trimmed by 3 bases and J by 3 bases, leaving 17 bases between them. CDR1 GTSNPN and CDR2 SVGIG come from the germline V gene (reference sequence). The CDR3 spans 15 residues. The CDR3 sequence is CAWRSPGVGDTEAFF. The CDR3 DNA reads as TGTGCCTGGAGATCGCCAGGGGTTGGTGACACTGAAGCTTTCTTT.

The CDR3 spells CASSNVRGYEQYF. The DNA of the CDR3 is TGTGCCAGTAGTAATGTCAGAGGCTACGAGCAGTACTTC. The chain is built from TRBV19 and TRBJ2-7; unclear D gene. Looked up from germline, CDR1 is LNHDA and CDR2 is SQIVND (reference sequence). The CDR3 contains 13 residues. V shed 4 bases and J shed 3 bases, with 10 bases lying between them.